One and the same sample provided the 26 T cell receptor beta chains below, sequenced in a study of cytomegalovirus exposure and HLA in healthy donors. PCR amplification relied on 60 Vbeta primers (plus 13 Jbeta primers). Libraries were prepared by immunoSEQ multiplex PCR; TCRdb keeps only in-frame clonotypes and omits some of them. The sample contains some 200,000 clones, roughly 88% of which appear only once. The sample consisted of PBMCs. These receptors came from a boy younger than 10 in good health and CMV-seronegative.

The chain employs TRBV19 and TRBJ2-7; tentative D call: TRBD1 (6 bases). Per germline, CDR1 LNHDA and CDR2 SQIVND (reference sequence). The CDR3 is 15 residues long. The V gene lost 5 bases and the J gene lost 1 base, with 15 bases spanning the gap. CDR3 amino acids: CASSWDGTPSYEQYF. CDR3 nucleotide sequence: TGTGCCAGTAGTTGGGACGGGACACCTTCCTACGAGCAGTACTTC.

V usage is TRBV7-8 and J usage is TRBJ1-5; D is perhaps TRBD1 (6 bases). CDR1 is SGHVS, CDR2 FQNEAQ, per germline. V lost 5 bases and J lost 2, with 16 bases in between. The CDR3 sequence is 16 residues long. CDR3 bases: TGTGCCAGCAGCCCCCACAGGGAAAGGGGCAATCAGCCCCAGCATTTT. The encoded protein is CASSPHRERGNQPQHF.

The CDR3 reads CASSSSSGKETQYF. The CDR3, as DNA: TGTGCCAGCAGCTCCTCTAGCGGGAAAGAGACCCAGTACTTC. V usage is TRBV7-9 and J usage is TRBJ2-5, with TRBD2 matching 9 bases. CDR1 is SEHNR, CDR2 FQNEAQ, per germline (reference sequence). CDR3 length: 14 residues. V shed 4 bases, J shed 3 bases, and the junction held 3 bases outside the gene matches. Drawing the rest from reference TRBV7-9 and TRBJ2-5, the complete variable domain is DTGVSQNPRHKITKRGQNVTFRCDPISEHNRLYWYRQTLGQGPEFLTYFQNEAQLEKSRLLSDRFSAERPKGSFSTLEIQRTEQGDSAMYLCASSSSSGKETQYFGPGTRLLVL.

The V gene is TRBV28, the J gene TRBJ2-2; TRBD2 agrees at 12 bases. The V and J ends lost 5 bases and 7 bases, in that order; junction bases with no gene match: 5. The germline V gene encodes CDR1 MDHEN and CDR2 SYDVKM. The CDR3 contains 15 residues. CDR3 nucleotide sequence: TGTGCCAGCAGTCGCCGACTAGCGGGAGACGGGGAGCTGTTTTTT. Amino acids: CASSRRLAGDGELFF.

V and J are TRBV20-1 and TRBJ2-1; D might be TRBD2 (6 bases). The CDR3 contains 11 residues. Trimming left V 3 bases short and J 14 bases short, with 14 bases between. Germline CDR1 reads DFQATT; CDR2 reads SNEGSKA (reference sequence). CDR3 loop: CSASGPPGEFF. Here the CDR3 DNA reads TGCAGTGCTAGCGGCCCCCCGGGGGAGTTCTTC.

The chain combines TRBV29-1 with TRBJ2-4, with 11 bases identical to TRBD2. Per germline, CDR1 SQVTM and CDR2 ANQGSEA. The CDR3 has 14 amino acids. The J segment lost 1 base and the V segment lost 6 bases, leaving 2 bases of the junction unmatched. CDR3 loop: CSVSSGGAKNIQYF. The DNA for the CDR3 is TGCAGCGTATCTAGCGGGGGGGCCAAAAACATTCAGTACTTC.

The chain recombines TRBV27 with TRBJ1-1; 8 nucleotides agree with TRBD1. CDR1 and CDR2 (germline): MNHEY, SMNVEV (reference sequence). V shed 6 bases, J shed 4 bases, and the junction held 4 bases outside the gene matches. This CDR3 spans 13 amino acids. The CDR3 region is CASRTGGRTEAFF. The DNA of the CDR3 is TGTGCCAGCAGAACAGGGGGACGCACTGAAGCTTTCTTT.

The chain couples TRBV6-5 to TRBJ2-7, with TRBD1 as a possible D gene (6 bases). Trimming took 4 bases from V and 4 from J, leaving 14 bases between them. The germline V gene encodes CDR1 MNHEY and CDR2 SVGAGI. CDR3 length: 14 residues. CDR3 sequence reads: CASSSGQGPYEQYF. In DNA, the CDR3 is TGTGCCAGCAGTTCGGGACAAGGGCCTTACGAGCAGTACTTC.

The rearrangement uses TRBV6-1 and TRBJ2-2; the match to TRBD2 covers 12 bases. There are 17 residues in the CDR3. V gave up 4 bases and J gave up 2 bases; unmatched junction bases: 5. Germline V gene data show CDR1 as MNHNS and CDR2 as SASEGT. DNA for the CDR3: TGTGCCAGCAGTGCCAAGACTAGCGGGGGTAACACCGGGGAGCTGTTTTTT. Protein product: CASSAKTSGGNTGELFF.

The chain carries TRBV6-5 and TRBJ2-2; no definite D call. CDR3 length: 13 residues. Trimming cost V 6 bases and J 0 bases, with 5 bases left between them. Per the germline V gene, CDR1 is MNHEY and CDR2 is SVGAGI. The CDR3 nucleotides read TGTGCCAGCAGCCAAACGAACACCGGGGAGCTGTTTTTT. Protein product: CASSQTNTGELFF.

CDR3 sequence (DNA): TGTGCCAGCAGCCTCACTGCCGGGACAGAAGTCTACGAGCAGTACTTC. As protein: CASSLTAGTEVYEQYF. The J gene is TRBJ2-7, the V gene TRBV13; 7 bases are a match to TRBD1. CDR3 size: 16 residues. Per the germline V gene, CDR1 is PRHDT and CDR2 is FYEKMQ (reference sequence). Trimming took 5 bases from V and 3 from J; bases not matched to a gene: 13.

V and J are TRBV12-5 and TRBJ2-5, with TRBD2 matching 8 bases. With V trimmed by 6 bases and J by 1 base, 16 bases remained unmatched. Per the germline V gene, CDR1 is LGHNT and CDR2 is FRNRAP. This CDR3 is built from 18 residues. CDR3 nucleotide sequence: TGTGCTAGTGGGTCCCACCTCCGACAGGCGGGAGGCCAAGAGACCCAGTACTTC. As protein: CASGSHLRQAGGQETQYF.

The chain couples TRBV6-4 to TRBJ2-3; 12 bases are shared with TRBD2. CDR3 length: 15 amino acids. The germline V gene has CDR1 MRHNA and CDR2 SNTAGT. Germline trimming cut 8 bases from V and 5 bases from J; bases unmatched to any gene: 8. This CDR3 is CASHPSGGAEDTQYF. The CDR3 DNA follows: TGTGCCAGCCATCCTAGCGGGGGGGCCGAAGATACGCAGTATTTT.

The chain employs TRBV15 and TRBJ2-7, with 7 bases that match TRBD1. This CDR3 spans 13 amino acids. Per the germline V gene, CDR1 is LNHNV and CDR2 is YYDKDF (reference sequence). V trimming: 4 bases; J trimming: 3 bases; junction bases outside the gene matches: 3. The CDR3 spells CATSTGQSYEQYF. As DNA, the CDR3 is TGTGCCACCAGCACGGGACAGAGCTACGAGCAGTACTTC.

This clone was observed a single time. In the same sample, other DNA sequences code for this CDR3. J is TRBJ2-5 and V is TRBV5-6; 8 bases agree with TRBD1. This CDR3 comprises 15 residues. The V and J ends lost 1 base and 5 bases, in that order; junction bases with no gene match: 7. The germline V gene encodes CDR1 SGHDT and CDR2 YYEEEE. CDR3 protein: CASSLRTGSRETQYF. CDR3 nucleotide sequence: TGTGCCAGCAGCTTGCGGACAGGGTCACGGGAGACCCAGTACTTC.

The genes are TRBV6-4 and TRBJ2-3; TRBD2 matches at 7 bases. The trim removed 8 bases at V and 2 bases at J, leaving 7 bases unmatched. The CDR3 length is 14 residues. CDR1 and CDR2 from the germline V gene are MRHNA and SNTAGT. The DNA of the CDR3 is TGTGCCAGCTCTCCGGGACTACTCACAGATACGCAGTATTTT. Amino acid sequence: CASSPGLLTDTQYF.

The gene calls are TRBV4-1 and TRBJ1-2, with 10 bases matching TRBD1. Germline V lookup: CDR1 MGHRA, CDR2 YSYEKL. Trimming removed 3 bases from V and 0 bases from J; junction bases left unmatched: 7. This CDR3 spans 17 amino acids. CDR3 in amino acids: CASSQGQGRLANYGYTF. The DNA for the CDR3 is TGCGCCAGCAGCCAGGGACAGGGGCGGTTAGCTAACTATGGCTACACCTTC.

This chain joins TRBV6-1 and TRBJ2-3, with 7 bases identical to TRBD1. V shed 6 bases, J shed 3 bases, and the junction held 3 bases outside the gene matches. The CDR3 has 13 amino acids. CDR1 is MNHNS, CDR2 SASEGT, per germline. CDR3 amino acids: CASRQGPTDTQYF. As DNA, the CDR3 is TGTGCCAGCAGACAGGGGCCTACAGATACGCAGTATTTT.

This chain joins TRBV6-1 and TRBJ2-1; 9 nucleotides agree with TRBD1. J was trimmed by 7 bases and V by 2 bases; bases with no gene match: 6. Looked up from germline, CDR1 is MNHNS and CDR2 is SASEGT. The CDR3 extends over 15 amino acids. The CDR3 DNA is TGTGCCAGCAGTGAACCGGGACAGGGAAGAAATGAGCAGTTCTTC. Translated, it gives CASSEPGQGRNEQFF.

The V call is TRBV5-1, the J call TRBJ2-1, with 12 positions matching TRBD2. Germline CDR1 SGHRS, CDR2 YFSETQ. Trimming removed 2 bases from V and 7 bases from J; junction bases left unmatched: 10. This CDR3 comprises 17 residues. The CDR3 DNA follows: TGCGCCAGCAGCTTATTACTAGCGGGAGGTTTTTCGAATGAGCAGTTCTTC. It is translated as CASSLLLAGGFSNEQFF. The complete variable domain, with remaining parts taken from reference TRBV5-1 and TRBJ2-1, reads KAGVTQTPRYLIKTRGQQVTLSCSPISGHRSVSWYQQTPGQGLQFLFEYFSETQRNKGNFPGRFSGRQFSNSRSEMNVSTLELGDSALYLCASSLLLAGGFSNEQFFGPGTRLTVL.

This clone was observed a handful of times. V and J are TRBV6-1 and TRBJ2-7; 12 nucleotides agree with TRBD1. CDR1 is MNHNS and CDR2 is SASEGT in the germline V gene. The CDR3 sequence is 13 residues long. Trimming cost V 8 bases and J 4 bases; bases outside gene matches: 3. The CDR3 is CASGDRGPYEQYF. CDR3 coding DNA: TGTGCCAGCGGGGACAGGGGGCCTTACGAGCAGTACTTC.

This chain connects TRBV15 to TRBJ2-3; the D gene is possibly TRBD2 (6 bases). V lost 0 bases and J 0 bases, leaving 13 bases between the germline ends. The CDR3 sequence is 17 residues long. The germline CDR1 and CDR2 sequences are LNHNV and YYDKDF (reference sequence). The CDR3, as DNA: TGTGCCACCAGCAGAGATTTGTCCGGGACTAGCACAGATACGCAGTATTTT. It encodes CATSRDLSGTSTDTQYF.

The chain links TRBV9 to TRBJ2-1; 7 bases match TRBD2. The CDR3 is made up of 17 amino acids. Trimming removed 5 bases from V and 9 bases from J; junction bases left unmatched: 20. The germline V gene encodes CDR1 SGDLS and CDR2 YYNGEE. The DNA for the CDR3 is TGTGCCAGCAGTTTGAAAGACAGCGGGGTAAGAAAGAGTGAGCAGTTCTTC. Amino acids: CASSLKDSGVRKSEQFF.

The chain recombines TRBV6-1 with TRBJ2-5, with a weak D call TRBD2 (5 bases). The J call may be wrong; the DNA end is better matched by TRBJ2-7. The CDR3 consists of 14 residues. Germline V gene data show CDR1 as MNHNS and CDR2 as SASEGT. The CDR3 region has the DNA TGTGCCAGCAGTGCGGACTGGAGCTCCTACGAGCAGTACTTC. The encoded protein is CASSADWSSYEQYF.

The CDR3 DNA reads as TGCGCCAGCAGGGACTGGACGGAACCTAATGAAAAACTGTTTTTT. This gives the protein CASRDWTEPNEKLFF. The V and J genes are TRBV10-2 and TRBJ1-4; D remains ambiguous. Germline V gene data show CDR1 as WSHSY and CDR2 as SAAADI. CDR3 length equals 15 residues. V lost 6 bases and J lost 3, with 14 bases in between.

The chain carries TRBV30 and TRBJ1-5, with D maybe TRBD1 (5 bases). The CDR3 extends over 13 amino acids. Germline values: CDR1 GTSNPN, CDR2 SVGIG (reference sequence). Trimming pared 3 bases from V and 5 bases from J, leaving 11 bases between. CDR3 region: CAWRGGEHQPQHF. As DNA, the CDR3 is TGTGCCTGGAGGGGGGGGGAGCATCAGCCCCAGCATTTT.